Sequencing of this T cell receptor (beta chain) was carried out in a study of OX40 agonist ivuxolimab in advanced cancers. CDR3 length equals 15 residues. Trimming removed 6 bases at V and 0 bases at J, with 13 bases between. Germline CDR1 is KGHSH and CDR2 is LQKENI. The protocol was immunoSEQ multiplex PCR, while the TCRdb copy is restricted to in-frame clones and leaves out a portion. The table shows approximately 57,000 clones, with 88% occurring only once. As for this clone: Its antigen is still unknown.

Study-wide results and limits: Expanded clones tended on average to be more numerous among CD8+ T cells than CD4+.

The sequences come from CD4+ or CD8+ T cells sorted from blood, collected in a trial of the OX40 agonist ivuxolimab. The sequence was collected from an adult with an advanced solid tumor such as melanoma, head and neck, liver or kidney cancer. This chain links TRBV18 with TRBJ2-3, with a weak D call TRBD1 (5 bases). The CDR3 here is CASSASAGSTDTQYF. CDR3 coding DNA: TGTGCCAGCTCGGCCTCGGCAGGGAGCACAGATACGCAGTATTTT. Full variable domain (rest looked up from reference TRBV18 and TRBJ2-3): NAGVMQNPRHLVRRRGQEARLRCSPMKGHSHVYWYRQLPEEGLKFMVYLQKENIIDESGMPKERFSAEFPKEGPSILRIQQVVRGDSAAYFCASSASAGSTDTQYFGPGTRLTVL.